This T cell receptor beta chain was found in a study of HIV-infected patients and healthy controls. No cell fractionation was done, so the repertoire covers all unsorted peripheral blood T cells. Reverse transcription used 500 to 550 ng RNA and constant-region primers for alpha and beta. Alpha and beta chain libraries were made separately by chain-specific third strand synthesis with multiplexing indices. MiXCR, applied by TCRdb to the 5' RACE reads, yields one record per CDR3 protein. The sample has more than 9,000 distinct CDR3 sequences; more than 9% are singletons. This clonotype was seen ten or more times. Germline V gene lookup returns CDR1 SGHRS and CDR2 YFSETQ. This CDR3 spans 14 amino acids. Trimming removed 5 bases from V and 8 bases from J, with 17 bases in between.

The clonotype was recovered from an adult with HIV infection. The sequenced sample was blood, obtained before antiretroviral therapy. The chain couples TRBV5-1 to TRBJ2-1; D unresolved. The CDR3 DNA reads TGCGCCAGCAGTTTAGATACGTCTACGGATGAGCAGTTCTTC. This encodes CASSLDTSTDEQFF. The full variable domain, with the rest looked up from reference TRBV5-1 and TRBJ2-1, is KAGVTQTPRYLIKTRGQQVTLSCSPISGHRSVSWYQQTPGQGLQFLFEYFSETQRNKGNFPGRFSGRQFSNSRSEMNVSTLELGDSALYLCASSLDTSTDEQFFGPGTRLTVL.